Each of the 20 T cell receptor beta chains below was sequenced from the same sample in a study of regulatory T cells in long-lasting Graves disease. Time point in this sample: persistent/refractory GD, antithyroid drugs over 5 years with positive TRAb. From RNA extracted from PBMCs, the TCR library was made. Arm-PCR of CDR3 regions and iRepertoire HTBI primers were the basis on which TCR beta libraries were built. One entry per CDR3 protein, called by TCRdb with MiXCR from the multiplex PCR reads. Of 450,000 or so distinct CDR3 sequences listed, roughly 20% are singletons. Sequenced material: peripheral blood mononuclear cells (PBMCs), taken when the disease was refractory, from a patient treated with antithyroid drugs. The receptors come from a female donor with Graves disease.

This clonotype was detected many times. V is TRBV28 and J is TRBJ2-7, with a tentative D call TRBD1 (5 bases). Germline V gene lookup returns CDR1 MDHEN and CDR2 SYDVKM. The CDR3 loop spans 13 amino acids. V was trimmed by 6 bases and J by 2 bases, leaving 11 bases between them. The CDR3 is CASRGVQTYEQYF. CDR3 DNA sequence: TGTGCCAGCAGAGGGGTGCAGACCTACGAGCAGTACTTC.

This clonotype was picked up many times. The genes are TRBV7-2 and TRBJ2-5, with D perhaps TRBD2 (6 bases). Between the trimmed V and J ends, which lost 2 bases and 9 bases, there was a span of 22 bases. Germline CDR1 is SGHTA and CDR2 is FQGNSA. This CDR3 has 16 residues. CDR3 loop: CASSLRSGLAPGAQYF. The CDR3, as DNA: TGTGCCAGCAGCTTAAGGAGCGGGTTGGCCCCGGGGGCCCAGTACTTC. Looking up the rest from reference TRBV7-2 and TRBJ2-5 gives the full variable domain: GAGVSQSPSNKVTEKGKDVELRCDPISGHTALYWYRQSLGQGLEFLIYFQGNSAPDKSGLPSDRFSAERTGGSVSTLTIQRTQQEDSAVYLCASSLRSGLAPGAQYFGPGTRLLVL.

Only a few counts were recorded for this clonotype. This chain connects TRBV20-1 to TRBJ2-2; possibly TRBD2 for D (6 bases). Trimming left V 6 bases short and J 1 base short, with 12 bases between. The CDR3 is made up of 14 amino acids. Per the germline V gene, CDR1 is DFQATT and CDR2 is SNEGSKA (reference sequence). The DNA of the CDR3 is TGCAGTGCCGATTTGGGGGGGAACACCGGGGAGCTGTTTTTT. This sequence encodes CSADLGGNTGELFF.

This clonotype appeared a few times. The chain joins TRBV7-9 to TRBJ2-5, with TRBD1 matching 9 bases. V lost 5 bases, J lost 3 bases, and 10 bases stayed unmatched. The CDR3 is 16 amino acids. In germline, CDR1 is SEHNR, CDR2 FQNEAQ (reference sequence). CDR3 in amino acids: CASSSYGDREEETQYF. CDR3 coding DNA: TGTGCCAGCAGCAGCTACGGGGACAGGGAGGAAGAGACCCAGTACTTC.

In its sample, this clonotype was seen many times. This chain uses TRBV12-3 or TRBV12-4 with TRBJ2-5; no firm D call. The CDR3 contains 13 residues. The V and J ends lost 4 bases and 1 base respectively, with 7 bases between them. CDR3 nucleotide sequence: TGTGCCAGCAGTTCTGCCGGCCAAGAGACCCAGTACTTC. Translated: CASSSAGQETQYF.

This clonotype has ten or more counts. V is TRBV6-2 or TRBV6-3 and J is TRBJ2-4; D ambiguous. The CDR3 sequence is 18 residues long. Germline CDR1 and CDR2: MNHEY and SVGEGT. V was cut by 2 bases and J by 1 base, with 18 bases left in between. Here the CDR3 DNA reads TGTGCCAGCAGTTACAAAATTCCGGCCCCAGTCGCCAAAAACATTCAGTACTTC. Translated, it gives CASSYKIPAPVAKNIQYF.

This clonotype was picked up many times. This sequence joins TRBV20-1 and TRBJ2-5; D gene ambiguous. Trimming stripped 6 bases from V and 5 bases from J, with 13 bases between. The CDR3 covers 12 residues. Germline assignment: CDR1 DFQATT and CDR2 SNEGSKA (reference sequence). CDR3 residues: CSAPPRSETQYF. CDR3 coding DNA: TGCAGTGCACCTCCGCGTAGCGAGACCCAGTACTTC.

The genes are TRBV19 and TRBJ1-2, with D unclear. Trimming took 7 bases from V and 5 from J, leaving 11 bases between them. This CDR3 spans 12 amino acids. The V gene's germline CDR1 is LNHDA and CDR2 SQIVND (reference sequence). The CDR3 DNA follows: TGTGCCAGTACTGATGACCCGTATGGCTACACCTTC. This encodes CASTDDPYGYTF.

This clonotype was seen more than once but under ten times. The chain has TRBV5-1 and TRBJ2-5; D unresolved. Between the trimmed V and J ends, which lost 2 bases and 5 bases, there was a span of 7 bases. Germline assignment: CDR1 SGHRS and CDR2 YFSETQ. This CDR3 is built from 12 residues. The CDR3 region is CASSFPDETQYF. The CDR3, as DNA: TGCGCCAGCAGCTTCCCCGATGAGACCCAGTACTTC.

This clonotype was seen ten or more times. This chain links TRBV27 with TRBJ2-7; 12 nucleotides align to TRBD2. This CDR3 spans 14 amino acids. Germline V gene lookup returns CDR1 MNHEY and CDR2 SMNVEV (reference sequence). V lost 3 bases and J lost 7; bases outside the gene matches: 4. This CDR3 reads CASSFVGLAGEQYF. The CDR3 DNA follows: TGTGCCAGCAGTTTCGTCGGACTAGCGGGAGAGCAGTACTTC.

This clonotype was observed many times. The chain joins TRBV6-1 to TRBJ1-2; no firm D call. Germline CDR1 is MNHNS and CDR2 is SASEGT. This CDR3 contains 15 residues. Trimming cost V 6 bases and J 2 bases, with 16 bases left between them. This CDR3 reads CASRFRRNENYGYTF. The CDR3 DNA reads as TGTGCCAGCAGGTTCCGACGGAATGAGAACTATGGCTACACCTTC.

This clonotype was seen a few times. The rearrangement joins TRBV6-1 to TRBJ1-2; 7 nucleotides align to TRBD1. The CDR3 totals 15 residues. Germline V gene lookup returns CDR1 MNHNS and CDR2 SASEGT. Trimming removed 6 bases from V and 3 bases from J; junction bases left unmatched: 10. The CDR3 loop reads CASRWTTGEYYGYTF. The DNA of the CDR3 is TGTGCCAGCAGATGGACAACAGGGGAATACTATGGCTACACCTTC.

The CDR3 loop reads CAITVYEQYF. For the CDR3, the DNA is TGTGCCATCACAGTATACGAGCAGTACTTC. V gene TRBV10-3 combines with J gene TRBJ2-7; D is unclear. CDR1 and CDR2 from the germline V gene are ENHRY and SYGVKD. The CDR3 sequence is 10 residues long. Trimming pared 7 bases from V and 4 bases from J, leaving 5 bases between.

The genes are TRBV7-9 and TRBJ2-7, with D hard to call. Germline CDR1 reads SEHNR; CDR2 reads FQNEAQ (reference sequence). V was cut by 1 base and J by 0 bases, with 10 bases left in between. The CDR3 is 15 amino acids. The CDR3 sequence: CASSLDLQSSYEQYF. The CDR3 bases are TGTGCCAGCAGCTTAGACCTCCAGAGCTCCTACGAGCAGTACTTC.

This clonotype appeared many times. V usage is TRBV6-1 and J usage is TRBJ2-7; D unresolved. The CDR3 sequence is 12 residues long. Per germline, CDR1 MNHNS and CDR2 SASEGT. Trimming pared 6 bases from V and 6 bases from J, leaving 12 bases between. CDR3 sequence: CASSRTSREQYF. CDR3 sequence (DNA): TGTGCCAGCAGCCGCACATCCCGCGAGCAGTACTTC.

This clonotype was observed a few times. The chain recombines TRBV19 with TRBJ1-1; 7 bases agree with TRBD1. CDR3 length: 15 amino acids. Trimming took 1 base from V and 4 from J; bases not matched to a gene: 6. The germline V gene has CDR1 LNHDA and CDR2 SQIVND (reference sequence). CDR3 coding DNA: TGTGCCAGTAGTATAGTAGGGGGCTCTGGCACTGAAGCTTTCTTT. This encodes CASSIVGGSGTEAFF. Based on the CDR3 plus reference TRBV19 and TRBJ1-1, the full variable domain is DGGITQSPKYLFRKEGQNVTLSCEQNLNHDAMYWYRQDPGQGLRLIYYSQIVNDFQKGDIAEGYSVSREKKESFPLTVTSAQKNPTAFYLCASSIVGGSGTEAFFGQGTRLTVV.

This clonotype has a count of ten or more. The CDR3 region has the DNA TGTGCCACCAGTTCCCCGGGACAGGGGGCCGGGGAGCTGTTTTTT. Translation: CATSSPGQGAGELFF. This chain connects TRBV24-1 to TRBJ2-2, with 11 bases lining up with TRBD1. With V trimmed by 6 bases and J by 6 bases, 5 bases remained unmatched. CDR3 length equals 15 residues. Germline V lookup: CDR1 KGHDR, CDR2 SFDVKD.

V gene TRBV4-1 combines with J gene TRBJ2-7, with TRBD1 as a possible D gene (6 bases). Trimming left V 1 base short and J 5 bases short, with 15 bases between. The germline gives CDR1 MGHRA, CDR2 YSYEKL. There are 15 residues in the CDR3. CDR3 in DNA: TGCGCCAGCAGCCAAGTTTTAGGGGGAGTCCACGAGCAGTACTTC. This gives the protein CASSQVLGGVHEQYF.

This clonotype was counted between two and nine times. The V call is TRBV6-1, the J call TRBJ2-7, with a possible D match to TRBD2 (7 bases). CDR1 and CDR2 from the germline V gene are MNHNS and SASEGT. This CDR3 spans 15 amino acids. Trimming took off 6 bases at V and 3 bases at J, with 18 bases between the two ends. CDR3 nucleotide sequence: TGTGCCAGCAGCCCCCGGGGGGCCCAGAGCTACGAGCAGTACTTC. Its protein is CASSPRGAQSYEQYF.

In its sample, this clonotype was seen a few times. The CDR3 DNA reads TGTGCCAGCAGCCAAGAAACAGGCCGGGGTGACTATGGCTACACCTTC. Translation: CASSQETGRGDYGYTF. The chain combines TRBV3-1 with TRBJ1-2; weak D call: TRBD1 (5 bases). The CDR3 length is 16 residues. V gave up 0 bases and J gave up 3 bases, with 14 bases separating them. CDR1 and CDR2 (germline): LGHDT, YNNKEL (reference sequence).